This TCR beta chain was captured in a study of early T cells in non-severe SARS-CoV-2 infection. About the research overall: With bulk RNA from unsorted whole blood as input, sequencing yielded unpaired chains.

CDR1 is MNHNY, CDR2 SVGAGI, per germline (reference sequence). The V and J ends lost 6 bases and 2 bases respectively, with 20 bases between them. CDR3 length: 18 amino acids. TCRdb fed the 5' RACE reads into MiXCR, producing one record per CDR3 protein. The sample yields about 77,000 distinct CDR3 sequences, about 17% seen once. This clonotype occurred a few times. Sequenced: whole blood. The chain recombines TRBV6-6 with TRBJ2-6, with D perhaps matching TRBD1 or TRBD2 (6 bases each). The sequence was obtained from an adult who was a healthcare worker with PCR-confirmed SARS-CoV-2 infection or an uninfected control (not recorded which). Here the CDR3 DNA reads TGTGCCAGCAGAAAGGGGGAAGCGGGTGCGGCTGGGGCCAACGTCCTGACTTTC. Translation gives CASRKGEAGAAGANVLTF.